The 3 T cell receptor beta chains listed next were all sequenced from one sample in a study of resident and recirculating memory T cells in vitiligo. Clones were sequenced by immunoSEQ multiplex PCR, and TCRdb holds only the in-frame ones, with some missing. The table has 55,000 to 75,000 clones, roughly nine tenths seen once; the top ten hold over 4%. The source material was blood. Receptor source: a male donor with vitiligo.

J is TRBJ2-1 and V is TRBV2, with TRBD2 identical over 7 bases. The V gene's germline CDR1 is SNHLY and CDR2 FYNNEI. The CDR3 sequence is 16 residues long. After removal of 2 bases from V and 1 base from J, the junction contained 5 bases not matched to a gene. CDR3 nucleotide sequence: TGTGCCAGCAGTGAACCTAGCGGTCCTTCCTACAATGAGCAGTTCTTC. Translated: CASSEPSGPSYNEQFF. The full variable domain, rest sourced from reference TRBV2 and TRBJ2-1, is EPEVTQTPSHQVTQMGQEVILRCVPISNHLYFYWYRQILGQKVEFLVSFYNNEISEKSEIFDDQFSVERPDGSNFTLKIRSTKLEDSAMYFCASSEPSGPSYNEQFFGPGTRLTVL.

With respect to this clone: This CDR3 is also generated by other DNA sequences in the sample. The CDR3 protein is CASSETSGGADTQYF. In DNA, the CDR3 is TGTGCCAGCAGTGAAACTAGCGGGGGGGCGGATACGCAGTATTTT. The rearrangement links TRBV6-1 to TRBJ2-3; 13 nucleotides line up with TRBD2. Looked up from germline, CDR1 is MNHNS and CDR2 is SASEGT. This CDR3 has 15 amino acids. The V gene end was trimmed by 2 bases and the J gene end by 6 bases; junction bases not matched to a gene: 2.

The chain joins TRBV2 to TRBJ1-2; 7 bases are shared with TRBD1. This CDR3 has 14 amino acids. Germline loops: CDR1 SNHLY, CDR2 FYNNEI. V trimming: 0 bases; J trimming: 2 bases; junction bases outside the gene matches: 0. CDR3 DNA: TGTGCCAGCAGTGAAGCGACAGGGAACTATGGCTACACCTTC. It is translated as CASSEATGNYGYTF.